The text below deals with one TCR beta chain. Antigen unknown. This specimen comes from a study of shared clonotypes between healthy human individuals. Original methodology: ImmunoSEQ gave junction-only sequences without quality scores, so filtering differed. Produced via immunoSEQ multiplex PCR; TCRdb's table is partial and in-frame only. For V, J and clone size, that table is used; D and trimming come from the DNA. Of about 1 million clones listed, about four fifths were seen once; the top ten hold more than 0.45%. The study, taken as a whole, reports: Non-shared clonotypes had lower generation probabilities than those shared by all four donors.

The V end lost 0 bases, the J end lost 5 bases, and 15 bases lay between the germline ends. Germline CDR1 reads PRHDT; CDR2 reads FYEKMQ (reference sequence). There are 16 residues in the CDR3. The sequence was collected from a man younger than 35 in good health. Some clones in this sample may be carry-over from other donors' samples. This sequence joins TRBV13 and TRBJ2-3, with D perhaps matching TRBD1 or TRBD2 (5 bases each). Sequences were obtained from memory CD4+ T cells from PBMCs. Subset noted: CD45RA-negative fraction. CDR3 nucleotides: TGTGCCAGCAGCTTAGGCCACGGAACTAGGGGAGATACGCAGTATTTT. Amino acid sequence: CASSLGHGTRGDTQYF.